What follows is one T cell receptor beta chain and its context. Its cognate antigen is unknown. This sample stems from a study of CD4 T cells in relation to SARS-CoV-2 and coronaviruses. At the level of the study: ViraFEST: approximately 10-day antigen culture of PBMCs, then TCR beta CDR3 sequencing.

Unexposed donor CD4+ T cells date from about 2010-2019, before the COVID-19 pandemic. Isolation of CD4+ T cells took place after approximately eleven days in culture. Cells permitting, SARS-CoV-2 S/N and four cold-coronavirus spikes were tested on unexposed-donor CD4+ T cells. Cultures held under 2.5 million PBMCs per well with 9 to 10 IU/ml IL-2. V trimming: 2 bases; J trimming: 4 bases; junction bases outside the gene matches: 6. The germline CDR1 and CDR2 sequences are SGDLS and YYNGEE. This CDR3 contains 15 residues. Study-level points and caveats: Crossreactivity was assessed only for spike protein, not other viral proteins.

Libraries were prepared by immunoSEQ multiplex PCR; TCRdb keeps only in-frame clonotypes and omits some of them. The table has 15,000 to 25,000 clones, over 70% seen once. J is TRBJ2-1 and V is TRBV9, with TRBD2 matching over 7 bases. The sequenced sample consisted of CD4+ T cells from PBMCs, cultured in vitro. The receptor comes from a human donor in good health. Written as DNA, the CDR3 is TGTGCCAGCAGCGTGGGCGGGAGTACTTACAATGAGCAGTTCTTC. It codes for CASSVGGSTYNEQFF. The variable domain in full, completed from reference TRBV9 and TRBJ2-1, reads DSGVTQTPKHLITATGQRVTLRCSPRSGDLSVYWYQQSLDQGLQFLIQYYNGEERAKGNILERFSAQQFPDLHSELNLSSLELGDSALYFCASSVGGSTYNEQFFGPGTRLTVL.